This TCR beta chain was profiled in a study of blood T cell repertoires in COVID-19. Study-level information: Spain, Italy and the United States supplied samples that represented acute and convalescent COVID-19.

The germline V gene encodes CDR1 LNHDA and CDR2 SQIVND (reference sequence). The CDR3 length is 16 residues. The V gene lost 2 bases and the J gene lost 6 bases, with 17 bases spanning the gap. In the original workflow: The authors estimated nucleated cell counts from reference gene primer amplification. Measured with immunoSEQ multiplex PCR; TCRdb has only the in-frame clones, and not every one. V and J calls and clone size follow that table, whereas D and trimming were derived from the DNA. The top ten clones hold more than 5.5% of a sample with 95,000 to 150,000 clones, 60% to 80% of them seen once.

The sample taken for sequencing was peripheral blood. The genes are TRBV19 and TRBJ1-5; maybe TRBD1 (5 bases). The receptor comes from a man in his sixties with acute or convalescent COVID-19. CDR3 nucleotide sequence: TGTGCCAGTAGTATATCTCAGGGTCTTCGATCTCAGCCCCAGCATTTT. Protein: CASSISQGLRSQPQHF.